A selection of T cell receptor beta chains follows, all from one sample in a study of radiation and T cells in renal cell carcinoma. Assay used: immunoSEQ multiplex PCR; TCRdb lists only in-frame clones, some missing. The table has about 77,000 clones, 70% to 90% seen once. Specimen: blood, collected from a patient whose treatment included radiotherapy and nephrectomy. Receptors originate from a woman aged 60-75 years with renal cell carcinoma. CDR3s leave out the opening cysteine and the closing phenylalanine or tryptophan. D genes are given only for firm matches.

cdr3_aa: ASSSPAGKAF
d_call: .
v_call: TRBV7-8

cdr3_aa: ASTTLGSRESGYT
d_call: .
v_call: TRBV28

cdr3_aa: ASSPGGSGTYEQY
d_call: .
v_call: TRBV7-3

cdr3_aa: ASSSPGALSVYGYT
d_call: .
v_call: TRBV28

cdr3_aa: ASSLDGTTDTQY
d_call: .
v_call: TRBV11-1

cdr3_aa: ASSVEWTGGGHEQF
d_call: TRBD1
v_call: TRBV9

cdr3_aa: ASSEAPGGRGITGELF
d_call: .
v_call: TRBV6-1

cdr3_aa: ASTTGQGTDTQY
d_call: TRBD1
v_call: TRBV19

cdr3_aa: ASSVAWDSTEAF
d_call: TRBD1
v_call: TRBV9

cdr3_aa: ASSDAPLSGNTIY
d_call: .
v_call: TRBV25-1

cdr3_aa: ASSPGVPPGTEAF
d_call: .
v_call: TRBV7-2

cdr3_aa: ASSEGRTGQPQH
d_call: .
v_call: TRBV4-1

cdr3_aa: AISGTSRGGTEAF
d_call: TRBD1
v_call: TRBV10-3

cdr3_aa: ASSLIHGYSNQPQH
d_call: .
v_call: TRBV5-5

cdr3_aa: ASSMNTQETQY
d_call: .
v_call: TRBV19

cdr3_aa: ASSYSSEGEKLF
d_call: .
v_call: TRBV6-5

cdr3_aa: ASSQDRGKGTEAF
d_call: .
v_call: TRBV6-1

cdr3_aa: ASSSPQTLNTEAF
d_call: .
v_call: TRBV5-8

cdr3_aa: ASSLTLGSLGTGELF
d_call: .
v_call: TRBV7-3

cdr3_aa: ASSPGMGQGSSEQY
d_call: TRBD1
v_call: TRBV18

cdr3_aa: ASSSIVPRVLYNEQF
d_call: .
v_call: TRBV5-4

cdr3_aa: ASSFRAVQETQY
d_call: .
v_call: TRBV6-5

cdr3_aa: ASSIRTGEYGYT
d_call: TRBD1
v_call: TRBV2

cdr3_aa: AISDSSGTQTFSYEQY
d_call: .
v_call: TRBV10-3

cdr3_aa: ASSLLGRDYT
d_call: .
v_call: TRBV7-9

cdr3_aa: ASSLHVGRGGETQY
d_call: .
v_call: TRBV7-6

cdr3_aa: ASSPGQGTSTDTQY
d_call: TRBD1
v_call: TRBV9

cdr3_aa: ASSLRGTEAF
d_call: .
v_call: TRBV28

cdr3_aa: ASSPTGNYGYT
d_call: .
v_call: TRBV5-1

cdr3_aa: ASSPTTGTHNEQF
d_call: TRBD1
v_call: TRBV7-9

cdr3_aa: ASSSGGTNYEQY
d_call: .
v_call: TRBV11-2

cdr3_aa: ASSLDRGGEYEQY
d_call: .
v_call: TRBV5-1

cdr3_aa: ASSPTTMRPYEQY
d_call: .
v_call: TRBV18

cdr3_aa: ASSPNFSYNEQF
d_call: .
v_call: TRBV9

cdr3_aa: ARTLDRGLNTEAF
d_call: TRBD1
v_call: TRBV5-3

cdr3_aa: ASSPGLGVSSYNEQF
d_call: TRBD2
v_call: TRBV18

cdr3_aa: ASSPTDRSSYGYT
d_call: .
v_call: TRBV18

cdr3_aa: ASSIASSYEQY
d_call: .
v_call: TRBV19

cdr3_aa: ASSVGSGTYYEQY
d_call: .
v_call: TRBV9

cdr3_aa: ASRGGQGLQPQH
d_call: .
v_call: TRBV2

cdr3_aa: ASSFYKGNTGELF
d_call: .
v_call: TRBV5-1

cdr3_aa: ASSSQGISNQPQH
d_call: TRBD1
v_call: TRBV7-8

cdr3_aa: ASSLVRSLWNTEAF
d_call: .
v_call: TRBV28